This TCR beta chain is drawn from a study of blood T cell repertoires in COVID-19. In the authors' workflow: Amplifying reference gene primers gave estimates of nucleated cell counts. Repertoires were generated with immunoSEQ multiplex PCR, while TCRdb's copy carries only in-frame clones and drops some. V, J and clone size reflect that table, while D and trimming were determined from the DNA. The data contain 180,000 or so clones, over 80% of them singletons. CDR3 length: 11 residues. CDR1 and CDR2 from the germline V gene are SGHRS and YFSETQ. Trimming took off 0 bases at V and 11 bases at J, with 8 bases between the two ends.

The sequencing input was peripheral blood. The chain uses TRBV5-1 and TRBJ1-1; D unresolved. This receptor was identified in a woman in her sixties or seventies with acute or convalescent COVID-19. This CDR3 reads CASSLGAFAFF. As DNA, the CDR3 is TGCGCCAGCAGCTTGGGAGCGTTTGCTTTCTTT.